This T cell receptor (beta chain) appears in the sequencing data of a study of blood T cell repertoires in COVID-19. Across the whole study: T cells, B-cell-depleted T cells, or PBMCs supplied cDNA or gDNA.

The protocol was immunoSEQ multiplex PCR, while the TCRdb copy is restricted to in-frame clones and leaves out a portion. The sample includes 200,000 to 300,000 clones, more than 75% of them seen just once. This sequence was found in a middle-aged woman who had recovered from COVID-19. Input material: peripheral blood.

This chain's CDR3 is CATEVTSGPYEQYF. Here the CDR3 DNA reads TGTGCCACGGAGGTCACTAGCGGACCCTACGAGCAGTACTTC. The genes are TRBV6-5 and TRBJ2-7, with 8 bases aligning to TRBD2. Germline loops: CDR1 MNHEY, CDR2 SVGAGI. The CDR3 is 14 residues long. V shed 10 bases, J shed 2 bases, and the junction held 10 bases outside the gene matches.